These T cell receptor beta chains were read from a single sample in a study of identical twins. TCRdb ran MiXCR on the 5' RACE reads and lists one entry per CDR3 protein. The sample shows 450,000 or so distinct CDR3 sequences, 14% of them seen only once. The same data also contributed to another study, on yellow fever vaccine responses in identical twins.

Sequenced material: CD4+ T cells sorted from blood. The receptors stem from a woman between 18 and 29 years old in good health. Both conserved end residues are part of each CDR3. D genes are given only for firm matches. Clone size is shown for a subset of rows, as once, few, many or a class of expanded clone.

D gene: .; clone size: .; V gene: TRBV7-2; J gene: TRBJ1-1; CDR3 DNA: TGTGCCAGCAGCGGACAGAGGAACACTGAAGCTTTCTTT; CDR3 protein: CASSGQRNTEAFF
D gene: TRBD2; clone size: few; V gene: TRBV12-3/TRBV12-4; J gene: TRBJ2-5; CDR3 DNA: TGTGCCAGCAGTTTAGCAGGACTAGAAGAGACCCAGTACTTC; CDR3 protein: CASSLAGLEETQYF
D gene: .; clone size: .; V gene: TRBV13; J gene: TRBJ2-7; CDR3 DNA: TGTGCCAGCAGCCGTAAGGCGGCCTGGGCAGACTCCTACTACGAGCAGTACTTC; CDR3 protein: CASSRKAAWADSYYEQYF
D gene: TRBD1; clone size: .; V gene: TRBV20-1; J gene: TRBJ1-1; CDR3 DNA: TGCAGTGCTAAGAAGACAGGGGTGGGGACTGAAGCTTTCTTT; CDR3 protein: CSAKKTGVGTEAFF
D gene: TRBD2; clone size: .; V gene: TRBV6-5; J gene: TRBJ2-7; CDR3 DNA: TGTGCCAGCAGTTCAGGACTAGCGGAAGTCTACGAGCAGTACTTC; CDR3 protein: CASSSGLAEVYEQYF
D gene: TRBD2; clone size: .; V gene: TRBV20-1; J gene: TRBJ2-7; CDR3 DNA: TGCAGTGCGACCTGGGGACTAGCGGGGGTCTCCTACGAGCAGTACTTC; CDR3 protein: CSATWGLAGVSYEQYF
D gene: TRBD2; clone size: few; V gene: TRBV10-2; J gene: TRBJ2-1; CDR3 DNA: TGCGCCAGCAGTGACATTACTAGCGGATCCTACAATGAGCAGTTCTTC; CDR3 protein: CASSDITSGSYNEQFF
D gene: TRBD2; clone size: few; V gene: TRBV7-2; J gene: TRBJ2-1; CDR3 DNA: TGTGCCACCGCGAGCGGGAGCTCCTACAATGAGCAGTTCTTC; CDR3 protein: CATASGSSYNEQFF
D gene: .; clone size: few; V gene: TRBV29-1; J gene: TRBJ1-5; CDR3 DNA: TGCAGCGTTTTAGAGGGGGATTGGAATCAGCCCCAGCATTTT; CDR3 protein: CSVLEGDWNQPQHF
D gene: .; clone size: .; V gene: TRBV9; J gene: TRBJ2-2; CDR3 DNA: TGTGCCAGCAGCGTAGAGGCCCGGTACGCGAACACCGGGGAGCTGTTTTTT; CDR3 protein: CASSVEARYANTGELFF
D gene: TRBD1; clone size: .; V gene: TRBV12-3/TRBV12-4; J gene: TRBJ2-2; CDR3 DNA: TGTGCCAGCACCTCGACAGGGAAAGGGAAAACCGGGGAGCTGTTTTTT; CDR3 protein: CASTSTGKGKTGELFF
D gene: TRBD1; clone size: .; V gene: TRBV29-1; J gene: TRBJ2-5; CDR3 DNA: TGCAGCGTAGTTCCGGGACAGGGTCGGGAGACCCAGTACTTC; CDR3 protein: CSVVPGQGRETQYF
D gene: .; clone size: .; V gene: TRBV5-1; J gene: TRBJ1-5; CDR3 DNA: TGCGCCAGCAGCTTGGACAATTATAGCAATCAGCCCCAGCATTTT; CDR3 protein: CASSLDNYSNQPQHF
D gene: TRBD1; clone size: few; V gene: TRBV10-3; J gene: TRBJ2-7; CDR3 DNA: TGTGCCATCAGGGACAGGGAATACTACGAGCAGTACTTC; CDR3 protein: CAIRDREYYEQYF
D gene: TRBD1; clone size: few; V gene: TRBV5-1; J gene: TRBJ2-2; CDR3 DNA: TGCGCCAGCAGGGCCGGGACAGGAAATACCGGGGAGCTGTTTTTT; CDR3 protein: CASRAGTGNTGELFF
D gene: .; clone size: .; V gene: TRBV28; J gene: TRBJ2-7; CDR3 DNA: TGTGCCAGCAGGAACTCAGCGGTACCCTACGAGCAGTACTTC; CDR3 protein: CASRNSAVPYEQYF
D gene: .; clone size: few; V gene: TRBV7-2; J gene: TRBJ2-5; CDR3 DNA: TGTGCCAGCAGGCAACAGGAATGGGAGACCCAGTACTTC; CDR3 protein: CASRQQEWETQYF
D gene: .; clone size: .; V gene: TRBV2; J gene: TRBJ2-5; CDR3 DNA: TGTGCCAGCCACCGCACGGGTCAGCAAGAGACCCAGTACTTC; CDR3 protein: CASHRTGQQETQYF
D gene: TRBD1; clone size: .; V gene: TRBV18; J gene: TRBJ1-1; CDR3 DNA: TGTGCCAGCTCACCAGTAGGGACAGGGGACGTTCGAGCTTTCTTT; CDR3 protein: CASSPVGTGDVRAFF
D gene: .; clone size: few; V gene: TRBV29-1; J gene: TRBJ1-3; CDR3 DNA: TGCAGCGTTGGGGCAGATACTGGAAACACCATATATTTT; CDR3 protein: CSVGADTGNTIYF
D gene: .; clone size: .; V gene: TRBV29-1; J gene: TRBJ2-7; CDR3 DNA: TGCAGCGTTGGGTACACCCCCTACGAGCAGTACTTC; CDR3 protein: CSVGYTPYEQYF
D gene: .; clone size: .; V gene: TRBV6-1; J gene: TRBJ2-1; CDR3 DNA: TGTGCCAGCAGTGGAAACACAGGATCCAATGAGCAGTTCTTC; CDR3 protein: CASSGNTGSNEQFF
D gene: .; clone size: few; V gene: TRBV20-1; J gene: TRBJ2-7; CDR3 DNA: TGCAGTGCGAAAGTAATCGACTCCTACGAGCAGTACTTC; CDR3 protein: CSAKVIDSYEQYF
D gene: TRBD1; clone size: .; V gene: TRBV12-3/TRBV12-4; J gene: TRBJ1-6; CDR3 DNA: TGTGCCAGCAGTTCCACAGGGGTCTCACCCCTCCACTTT; CDR3 protein: CASSSTGVSPLHF
D gene: .; clone size: .; V gene: TRBV7-9; J gene: TRBJ2-5; CDR3 DNA: TGTGCCAGCAGCTTAGACTTTCGAGAGACCCAGTACTTC; CDR3 protein: CASSLDFRETQYF
D gene: TRBD1; clone size: .; V gene: TRBV6-1; J gene: TRBJ2-3; CDR3 DNA: TGTGCCAGCCCTCTCCAGTGGGACAGGGATGGAGATACGCAGTATTTT; CDR3 protein: CASPLQWDRDGDTQYF
D gene: .; clone size: .; V gene: TRBV19; J gene: TRBJ2-7; CDR3 DNA: TGTGCCAGTAGGGGAGACAGACCTGGATACGAGCAGTACTTC; CDR3 protein: CASRGDRPGYEQYF
D gene: .; clone size: few; V gene: TRBV20-1; J gene: TRBJ2-1; CDR3 DNA: TGCAGTGCCCTACAAATGGACAGATACGACAATGAGCAGTTCTTC; CDR3 protein: CSALQMDRYDNEQFF
D gene: TRBD2; clone size: .; V gene: TRBV7-9; J gene: TRBJ2-1; CDR3 DNA: TGTGCCAGCAGCCCAGTAGCGGGAGGAATCCGCGAGCAGTTCTTC; CDR3 protein: CASSPVAGGIREQFF
D gene: .; clone size: few; V gene: TRBV28; J gene: TRBJ1-1; CDR3 DNA: TGTGCCAGCAGTTTGACATACCCATTGGGAGCTTTCTTT; CDR3 protein: CASSLTYPLGAFF
D gene: .; clone size: few; V gene: TRBV7-9; J gene: TRBJ2-7; CDR3 DNA: TGTGCCAGCAGCACTTTTCGACAGAGCTCCTACGAGCAGTACTTC; CDR3 protein: CASSTFRQSSYEQYF
D gene: .; clone size: few; V gene: TRBV20-1; J gene: TRBJ1-5; CDR3 DNA: TGCAGTGCTTACCGCGGGAATCAGCCCCAGCATTTT; CDR3 protein: CSAYRGNQPQHF
D gene: .; clone size: few; V gene: TRBV7-2; J gene: TRBJ1-2; CDR3 DNA: TGTGCCAGCAGCCGGGGAAAGGACCTGTATGGCTACACCTTC; CDR3 protein: CASSRGKDLYGYTF
D gene: TRBD1; clone size: .; V gene: TRBV15; J gene: TRBJ2-2; CDR3 DNA: TGTGCCACCAGCAGAGGTCAGGGGACAGGGGCCACCGGGGAGCTGTTTTTT; CDR3 protein: CATSRGQGTGATGELFF
D gene: TRBD1; clone size: .; V gene: TRBV15; J gene: TRBJ2-7; CDR3 DNA: TGTGCCACCAGCATAGGACAGGGGGCCTACGAGCAGTACTTC; CDR3 protein: CATSIGQGAYEQYF
D gene: TRBD1; clone size: .; V gene: TRBV20-1; J gene: TRBJ2-1; CDR3 DNA: TGCAGTGCTCTCGTCGGACAGGGCAGCTCCTACAATGAGCAGTTCTTC; CDR3 protein: CSALVGQGSSYNEQFF
D gene: .; clone size: .; V gene: TRBV5-6; J gene: TRBJ2-7; CDR3 DNA: TGTGCCAGCAGCGGCAAAGGAGGGGGCTTATACGAGCAGTACTTC; CDR3 protein: CASSGKGGGLYEQYF
D gene: .; clone size: few; V gene: TRBV7-2; J gene: TRBJ2-5; CDR3 DNA: TGTGCCAGCAGCCCCCAAGAAGAGACCCAGTACTTC; CDR3 protein: CASSPQEETQYF
D gene: .; clone size: .; V gene: TRBV15; J gene: TRBJ2-2; CDR3 DNA: TGTGCCACCAGCAGAGACCGGAGCACCGGGGAGCTGTTTTTT; CDR3 protein: CATSRDRSTGELFF
D gene: .; clone size: few; V gene: TRBV2; J gene: TRBJ2-6; CDR3 DNA: TGTGCCAGCACCCCTACTGGGGAGATTGGGGCCAACGTCCTGACTTTC; CDR3 protein: CASTPTGEIGANVLTF
D gene: .; clone size: few; V gene: TRBV29-1; J gene: TRBJ2-3; CDR3 DNA: TGCAGCGTTGTCAGGGTGAGCACAGATACGCAGTATTTT; CDR3 protein: CSVVRVSTDTQYF
D gene: .; clone size: .; V gene: TRBV5-6; J gene: TRBJ2-5; CDR3 DNA: TGTGCCAGCAGCTTGGTGTCTAGTAAAGAGACCCAGTACTTC; CDR3 protein: CASSLVSSKETQYF
D gene: TRBD2; clone size: .; V gene: TRBV6-1; J gene: TRBJ2-1; CDR3 DNA: TGTGCCAGCAGTCCAACTACGACTAGCTCTGGTGAGCAGTTCTTC; CDR3 protein: CASSPTTTSSGEQFF
D gene: TRBD2; clone size: few; V gene: TRBV11-2; J gene: TRBJ2-4; CDR3 DNA: TGTGCCAGCAGCTTAGGACTTGGGACTAGCGGGAGGGCCTCCGTCAACATTCAGTACTTC; CDR3 protein: CASSLGLGTSGRASVNIQYF
D gene: .; clone size: many; V gene: TRBV5-1; J gene: TRBJ2-2; CDR3 DNA: TGCGCCAGCAGCTTTCCTGGACGGGGTACCGGGGAGCTGTTTTTT; CDR3 protein: CASSFPGRGTGELFF
D gene: .; clone size: .; V gene: TRBV10-2; J gene: TRBJ2-5; CDR3 DNA: TGCGCCAGCAGTGAGGGCGACACGTACCAAGAGACCCAGTACTTC; CDR3 protein: CASSEGDTYQETQYF
D gene: TRBD1; clone size: few; V gene: TRBV5-6; J gene: TRBJ1-6; CDR3 DNA: TGTGCCAGCAGCTCCGTGGACAGGGATAATTCACCCCTCCACTTT; CDR3 protein: CASSSVDRDNSPLHF
D gene: .; clone size: few; V gene: TRBV7-2; J gene: TRBJ2-1; CDR3 DNA: TGTGCCAGCAGCTTAGGGGGCGTACTCGAGCAGTTCTTC; CDR3 protein: CASSLGGVLEQFF
D gene: TRBD1; clone size: .; V gene: TRBV12-3/TRBV12-4; J gene: TRBJ1-6; CDR3 DNA: TGTGCCAGCAGTCCCACAGGGGGCGTTTATAATTCACCCCTCCACTTT; CDR3 protein: CASSPTGGVYNSPLHF
D gene: .; clone size: few; V gene: TRBV2; J gene: TRBJ1-2; CDR3 DNA: TGTGCCAGCAGTTTTGATGGCTACACCTTC; CDR3 protein: CASSFDGYTF
D gene: TRBD2; clone size: .; V gene: TRBV4-3; J gene: TRBJ2-1; CDR3 DNA: TGCGCCAGCAGCCAAGAGGGCGGGAGGATAAATGAGCAGTTCTTC; CDR3 protein: CASSQEGGRINEQFF
D gene: TRBD1; clone size: few; V gene: TRBV12-3/TRBV12-4; J gene: TRBJ1-5; CDR3 DNA: TGTGCCAGCAGTATGACAGGGGATAGCAATCAGCCCCAGCATTTT; CDR3 protein: CASSMTGDSNQPQHF
D gene: TRBD2; clone size: .; V gene: TRBV24-1; J gene: TRBJ2-1; CDR3 DNA: TGTGCCACCAGCCCCACCGGGAGGCCCGACTCCTACAATGAGCAGTTCTTC; CDR3 protein: CATSPTGRPDSYNEQFF
D gene: .; clone size: few; V gene: TRBV24-1; J gene: TRBJ2-5; CDR3 DNA: TGTGCCACCAGTGATCCGGGGCCGGGAGAGACCCAGTACTTC; CDR3 protein: CATSDPGPGETQYF
D gene: TRBD2; clone size: few; V gene: TRBV6-2/TRBV6-3; J gene: TRBJ2-7; CDR3 DNA: TGTGCCAGCAGTTACTCGACTAGCGGGATCTACGAGCAGTACTTC; CDR3 protein: CASSYSTSGIYEQYF
D gene: .; clone size: few; V gene: TRBV21-1; J gene: TRBJ2-5; CDR3 DNA: TGTGCCAGCAGCATCCCTGAGGAGACCCAGTACTTC; CDR3 protein: CASSIPEETQYF
D gene: .; clone size: few; V gene: TRBV18; J gene: TRBJ1-5; CDR3 DNA: TGTGCCAGCTCAACTGGGACGGATAGCAATCAGCCCCAGCATTTT; CDR3 protein: CASSTGTDSNQPQHF
D gene: .; clone size: .; V gene: TRBV7-2; J gene: TRBJ2-3; CDR3 DNA: TGTGCCAGCAGCCGCGTAGGGGCGGGAGATACGCAGTATTTT; CDR3 protein: CASSRVGAGDTQYF
D gene: .; clone size: few; V gene: TRBV29-1; J gene: TRBJ2-7; CDR3 DNA: TGCAGCGTTAGTGTTGGATCCTACGAGCAGTACTTC; CDR3 protein: CSVSVGSYEQYF
D gene: .; clone size: few; V gene: TRBV20-1; J gene: TRBJ2-7; CDR3 DNA: TGCAGTGCCACCGTCCAAACCTACGAGCAGTACTTC; CDR3 protein: CSATVQTYEQYF